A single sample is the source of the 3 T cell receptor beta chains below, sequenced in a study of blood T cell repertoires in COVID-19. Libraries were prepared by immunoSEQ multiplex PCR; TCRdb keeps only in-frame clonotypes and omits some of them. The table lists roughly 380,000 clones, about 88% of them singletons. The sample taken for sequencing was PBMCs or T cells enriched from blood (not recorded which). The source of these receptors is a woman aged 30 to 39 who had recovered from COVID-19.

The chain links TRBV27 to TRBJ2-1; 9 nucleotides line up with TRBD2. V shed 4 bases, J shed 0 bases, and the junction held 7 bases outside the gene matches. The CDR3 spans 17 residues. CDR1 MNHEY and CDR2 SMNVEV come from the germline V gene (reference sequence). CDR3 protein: CASSSLSGGTSYNEQFF. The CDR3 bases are TGTGCCAGCAGTTCCCTCAGCGGGGGGACCTCCTACAATGAGCAGTTCTTC.

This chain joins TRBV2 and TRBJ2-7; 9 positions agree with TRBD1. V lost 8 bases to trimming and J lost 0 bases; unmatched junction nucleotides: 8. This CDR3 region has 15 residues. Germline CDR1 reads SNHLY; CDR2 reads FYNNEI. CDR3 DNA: TGTGCCAGCCGAACAGGGGGCAGAGGCTCCTACGAGCAGTACTTC. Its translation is CASRTGGRGSYEQYF.

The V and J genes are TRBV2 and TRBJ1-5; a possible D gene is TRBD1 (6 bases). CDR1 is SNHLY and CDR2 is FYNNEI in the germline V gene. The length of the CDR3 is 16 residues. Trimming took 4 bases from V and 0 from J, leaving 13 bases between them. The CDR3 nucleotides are TGTGCCAGCAGTGGAGGACAGAATTATAGCAATCAGCCCCAGCATTTT. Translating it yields CASSGGQNYSNQPQHF.